This entry features one T cell receptor beta chain sequence. Its antigen is not known. This entry is derived from a study of CD8+ T cells in alopecia areata. General observations from the study: Mice gave a clearer picture of TCR sharing than patients did, possibly for HLA-related reasons. Normal scalp had lower clonality than lesional scalp, with alopecia totalis/universalis lesions showing this most strongly. Normal-skin resident alphabeta T cells also appear among scalp sample sequences.

Extraction and reverse transcription of RNA yielded cDNA as the sequencing template. Libraries were prepared by immunoSEQ multiplex PCR; TCRdb keeps only in-frame clonotypes and omits some of them. The sample holds under 250,000 clones, more than 55% seen once. Germline-derived CDR1 and CDR2 are SGDLS and YYNGEE. The CDR3 has 13 amino acids. Unmatched junction bases numbered 4, after V lost 5 bases and J lost 3 bases. The sorting of PBMCs gave CD4+ and CD8+ T cells. The sequence was collected from a human donor in good health. Sequencing was performed on CD8+ T cells sorted from blood. The rearrangement joins TRBV9 to TRBJ1-2; 7 bases match TRBD1. The CDR3 sequence is CASRGGQYYGYTF. CDR3 in DNA: TGTGCCAGCAGGGGGGGACAGTACTATGGCTACACCTTC.